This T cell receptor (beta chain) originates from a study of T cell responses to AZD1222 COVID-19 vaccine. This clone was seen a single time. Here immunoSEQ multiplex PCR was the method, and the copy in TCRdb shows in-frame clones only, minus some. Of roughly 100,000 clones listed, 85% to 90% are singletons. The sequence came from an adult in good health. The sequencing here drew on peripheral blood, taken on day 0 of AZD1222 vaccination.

CDR3 bases: TGTGCCACCAGCAGGGACAAGCCTTATTCACCCCTCCACTTT. Translated, it gives CATSRDKPYSPLHF. This chain connects TRBV15 to TRBJ1-6; D perhaps matches TRBD1 (5 bases). Germline V gene sequence: CDR1 LNHNV, CDR2 YYDKDF (reference sequence). The CDR3 is 14 residues long. Deletions cut 3 bases from V and 8 bases from J, with 11 bases between.